The source of this T cell receptor (beta chain) is a study of beta chain features in type 1 diabetes. This clone was recorded many times. The length of the CDR3 is 12 residues. Trimming took off 1 base at V and 4 bases at J, with 5 bases between the two ends. The V gene's germline CDR1 is SGHNT and CDR2 YYREEE (reference sequence). Expressed TCRB transcripts were sequenced because the entire RNA isolate underwent reverse transcription. Sequenced by immunoSEQ multiplex PCR; TCRdb stores in-frame clones only, minus some. The sample gives 150,000 to 200,000 clones, over 7.5% of which show up once; approximately 2.3% is in the top ten.

The sequence was obtained from a woman under 30 in good health. The chain uses TRBV5-4 and TRBJ1-1; D gene ambiguous. The sample taken for sequencing was central memory CD4+ T cells from blood. The CDR3 region is CASSLRGTEAFF. Here the CDR3 DNA reads TGTGCCAGCAGCTTGAGAGGCACTGAAGCTTTCTTT.